Presented here are 5 T cell receptor beta chains from one specimen sequenced in a study of sequential checkpoint blockade in melanoma. Specified treatment: randomized to nivolumab then ipilimumab (arm A) or the reverse (arm B). Clones were read by immunoSEQ multiplex PCR, and TCRdb kept only the in-frame ones, dropping some. The table shows about 28,000 clones, with more than 80% occurring only once. This sample comprised CD8+ T cells sorted from blood (inferred from file names), obtained from a patient given nivolumab and ipilimumab in sequence. Every receptor here comes from a human donor with melanoma.

The V gene is TRBV29-1, the J gene TRBJ1-2; TRBD1 matches 8 bases. J lost 6 bases, V lost 6 bases, and 6 bases had no gene match. CDR1 is SQVTM and CDR2 is ANQGSEA in the germline V gene. CDR3 length: 12 amino acids. CDR3 protein: CSVSTGANGYTF. DNA of the CDR3: TGCAGCGTCTCGACAGGGGCCAATGGCTACACCTTC.

The CDR3 bases are TGTGCCAGCTCGCCCAAAGAGCGGGGGGGCGACGAGCAGTACTTC. Amino acids: CASSPKERGGDEQYF. The chain recombines TRBV18 with TRBJ2-7, with 10 bases fitting TRBD2. Germline V CDR1 and CDR2: KGHSH, LQKENI. The CDR3 sequence is 15 residues long. Trimming removed 6 bases from V and 5 bases from J; junction bases left unmatched: 10. Supplemented by reference TRBV18 and TRBJ2-7, the full variable domain reads NAGVMQNPRHLVRRRGQEARLRCSPMKGHSHVYWYRQLPEEGLKFMVYLQKENIIDESGMPKERFSAEFPKEGPSILRIQQVVRGDSAAYFCASSPKERGGDEQYFGPGTRLTVT.

The count of this clone is one. The rearrangement uses TRBV11-2 and TRBJ2-3; D gene unclear. The length of the CDR3 is 11 residues. The V end lost 2 bases, the J end lost 6 bases, and 3 bases lay between the germline ends. Germline V gives CDR1 SGHAT, CDR2 FQNNGV. The CDR3 sequence: CASSLLDTQYF. In DNA, the CDR3 is TGTGCCAGCAGCTTACTCGATACGCAGTATTTT.

This clone was seen only a few times. The CDR3 DNA reads TGTGCCAGCAACGCCGGGACAGGTACCTACGAGCAGTACTTC. Encoded protein: CASNAGTGTYEQYF. J is TRBJ2-7 and V is TRBV28; 8 nucleotides align to TRBD1. CDR1 is MDHEN, CDR2 SYDVKM, per germline. CDR3 length equals 14 residues. V was clipped by 7 bases and J by 2 bases; unmatched bases: 7.

A single count supports this clone. The genes are TRBV27 and TRBJ1-1; weak D call: TRBD1 (6 bases). Between the trimmed V and J ends, which lost 5 bases and 5 bases, there was a span of 9 bases. This CDR3 comprises 12 residues. Germline assignment: CDR1 MNHEY and CDR2 SMNVEV (reference sequence). The CDR3 loop is CASSLDRTEAFF. CDR3 coding DNA: TGTGCCAGCAGTCTAGACAGGACTGAAGCTTTCTTT.